Listed below are T cell receptor beta chains from one sample, sequenced in a study of shared clonotypes between healthy human individuals. Libraries were prepared by immunoSEQ multiplex PCR; TCRdb keeps only in-frame clonotypes and omits some of them. The sample carries around 1.9 million clones, just over 90% recorded once. The sample taken for sequencing was naive CD8+ T cells from PBMCs. The receptors shown here come from a man younger than 35 in good health. Some clones in this sample may be carry-over from other donors' samples. Each CDR3 is given with its conserved first and last residue. Fields, in order: clone size, D gene, V gene, J gene, CDR3 length, CDR3 protein, CDR3 DNA. A D gene is named only where the DNA matches it firmly. Clone size, where shown, is once, few, many, or a class for clones that have expanded.

clone size: -; D gene: -; V gene: TRBV19; J gene: TRBJ2-1; CDR3 length: 14; CDR3 protein: CASSVSLTSYEQFF; CDR3 DNA: TGTGCCAGTAGCGTCTCCTTAACATCCTATGAGCAGTTCTTC
clone size: -; D gene: -; V gene: TRBV15; J gene: TRBJ2-5; CDR3 length: 15; CDR3 protein: CATSREGGALVAQYF; CDR3 DNA: TGTGCCACCAGCAGAGAGGGGGGGGCCCTGGTAGCCCAGTACTTC
clone size: -; D gene: TRBD2; V gene: TRBV7-9; J gene: TRBJ2-5; CDR3 length: 15; CDR3 protein: CASSSSGSDQETQYF; CDR3 DNA: TGTGCCAGCAGCTCTAGCGGGAGCGACCAAGAGACCCAGTACTTC
clone size: once; D gene: -; V gene: TRBV5-8; J gene: TRBJ2-7; CDR3 length: 12; CDR3 protein: CASSLRGYEQYF; CDR3 DNA: TGTGCCAGCAGCTTGCGGGGGTACGAGCAGTACTTC
clone size: -; D gene: -; V gene: TRBV7-3; J gene: TRBJ2-2; CDR3 length: 14; CDR3 protein: CASSLSGGTGELFF; CDR3 DNA: TGTGCCAGCAGCTTGTCAGGTGGCACCGGGGAGCTGTTTTTT
clone size: few; D gene: -; V gene: TRBV9; J gene: TRBJ2-1; CDR3 length: 14; CDR3 protein: CASSAWDSYNEQFF; CDR3 DNA: TGTGCCAGCAGCGCCTGGGACTCCTACAATGAGCAGTTCTTC
clone size: -; D gene: -; V gene: TRBV18; J gene: TRBJ1-1; CDR3 length: 17; CDR3 protein: CASSPGRIQTSNTEAFF; CDR3 DNA: TGTGCCAGCTCACCGGGGCGAATCCAAACCTCGAACACTGAAGCTTTCTTT
clone size: -; D gene: TRBD1; V gene: TRBV15; J gene: TRBJ1-1; CDR3 length: 14; CDR3 protein: CATRGDRGTTEAFF; CDR3 DNA: TGTGCCACCAGGGGGGACAGGGGGACCACTGAAGCTTTCTTT
clone size: -; D gene: TRBD2; V gene: TRBV15; J gene: TRBJ2-3; CDR3 length: 16; CDR3 protein: CATSEGLAGEGDTQYF; CDR3 DNA: TGTGCCACCAGCGAGGGACTAGCGGGCGAAGGGGATACGCAGTATTTT
clone size: -; D gene: -; V gene: TRBV4-3; J gene: TRBJ2-7; CDR3 length: 15; CDR3 protein: CASSQDRRQSYEQYF; CDR3 DNA: TGCGCCAGCAGCCAAGACCGTAGACAGTCCTACGAGCAGTACTTC
clone size: -; D gene: -; V gene: TRBV9; J gene: TRBJ1-2; CDR3 length: 12; CDR3 protein: CASSSGGYGYTF; CDR3 DNA: TGTGCCAGCAGCTCCGGCGGCTATGGCTACACCTTC
clone size: -; D gene: TRBD1; V gene: TRBV9; J gene: TRBJ1-1; CDR3 length: 15; CDR3 protein: CASSVEAGGPFGAFF; CDR3 DNA: TGTGCCAGCAGCGTAGAGGCAGGGGGACCCTTTGGAGCTTTCTTT
clone size: -; D gene: TRBD1; V gene: TRBV5-1; J gene: TRBJ1-2; CDR3 length: 14; CDR3 protein: CASSLDRGNYGYTF; CDR3 DNA: TGCGCCAGCAGCTTGGACAGGGGTAACTATGGCTACACCTTC
clone size: -; D gene: -; V gene: TRBV5-1; J gene: TRBJ2-1; CDR3 length: 16; CDR3 protein: CASTLEASRSYNEQFF; CDR3 DNA: TGCGCCAGCACCCTGGAAGCTTCCCGCTCCTACAATGAGCAGTTCTTC
clone size: -; D gene: -; V gene: TRBV15; J gene: TRBJ2-1; CDR3 length: 16; CDR3 protein: CATSRDDRIFVDEQFF; CDR3 DNA: TGTGCCACCAGCAGAGACGACAGGATTTTTGTTGATGAGCAGTTCTTC
clone size: -; D gene: -; V gene: TRBV21-1; J gene: TRBJ2-4; CDR3 length: 18; CDR3 protein: CASSKDRRGVEAKNIQYF; CDR3 DNA: TGTGCCAGCAGCAAAGATCGGCGGGGGGTCGAAGCCAAAAACATTCAGTACTTC
clone size: -; D gene: -; V gene: TRBV27; J gene: TRBJ2-2; CDR3 length: 17; CDR3 protein: CASSLSREPRRTGELFF; CDR3 DNA: TGTGCCAGCAGTTTAAGCAGGGAGCCTCGTAGGACCGGGGAGCTGTTTTTT
clone size: -; D gene: TRBD1; V gene: TRBV27; J gene: TRBJ2-5; CDR3 length: 16; CDR3 protein: CASSFPRTGLGETQYF; CDR3 DNA: TGTGCCAGCAGTTTCCCACGGACAGGTCTGGGGGAGACCCAGTACTTC
clone size: -; D gene: -; V gene: TRBV4-1; J gene: TRBJ2-7; CDR3 length: 15; CDR3 protein: CASSPLVGSSYEQYF; CDR3 DNA: TGCGCCAGCAGCCCCCTCGTCGGGAGTTCGTACGAGCAGTACTTC
clone size: -; D gene: TRBD1; V gene: TRBV4-1; J gene: TRBJ2-7; CDR3 length: 16; CDR3 protein: CASSQDPGTGIYEQYF; CDR3 DNA: TGCGCCAGCAGCCAAGATCCCGGGACAGGGATCTACGAGCAGTACTTC
clone size: -; D gene: TRBD2; V gene: TRBV27; J gene: TRBJ2-1; CDR3 length: 18; CDR3 protein: CASSFLAGGYTLPSEQFF; CDR3 DNA: TGTGCCAGCAGTTTCCTAGCGGGAGGGTATACCTTGCCTTCGGAGCAGTTCTTC
clone size: -; D gene: -; V gene: TRBV4-1; J gene: TRBJ1-5; CDR3 length: 14; CDR3 protein: CASSLIKENQPQHF; CDR3 DNA: TGCGCCAGCAGTCTCATTAAAGAAAATCAGCCCCAGCATTTT
clone size: -; D gene: TRBD1; V gene: TRBV19; J gene: TRBJ2-7; CDR3 length: 15; CDR3 protein: CASSPRDRVNYEQYF; CDR3 DNA: TGTGCCAGTAGTCCCCGGGACAGGGTAAACTACGAGCAGTACTTC
clone size: once; D gene: -; V gene: TRBV7-6; J gene: TRBJ2-7; CDR3 length: 11; CDR3 protein: CASSFGDEQYF; CDR3 DNA: TGTGCCAGCAGCTTCGGGGACGAGCAGTACTTC
clone size: -; D gene: TRBD1; V gene: TRBV6-1; J gene: TRBJ2-7; CDR3 length: 15; CDR3 protein: CASSEGTGRSYEQYF; CDR3 DNA: TGTGCCAGCAGTGAAGGGACAGGGAGGTCCTACGAGCAGTACTTC
clone size: -; D gene: -; V gene: TRBV4-1; J gene: TRBJ1-5; CDR3 length: 14; CDR3 protein: CASSQVIGVQPQHF; CDR3 DNA: TGCGCCAGCAGCCAAGTAATAGGGGTACAGCCCCAGCATTTT
clone size: -; D gene: TRBD1; V gene: TRBV7-8; J gene: TRBJ2-3; CDR3 length: 16; CDR3 protein: CASSIGTGTSTDTQYF; CDR3 DNA: TGTGCCAGCAGCATCGGGACAGGCACTAGCACAGATACGCAGTATTTT
clone size: -; D gene: TRBD2; V gene: TRBV13; J gene: TRBJ2-1; CDR3 length: 15; CDR3 protein: CASSETSEPYNEQFF; CDR3 DNA: TGTGCCAGCAGCGAGACTAGCGAGCCATACAATGAGCAGTTCTTC
clone size: -; D gene: TRBD1; V gene: TRBV18; J gene: TRBJ2-7; CDR3 length: 13; CDR3 protein: CASSGDSSYEQYF; CDR3 DNA: TGTGCCAGCTCAGGGGACAGTTCCTACGAGCAGTACTTC
clone size: -; D gene: -; V gene: TRBV25-1; J gene: TRBJ2-5; CDR3 length: 14; CDR3 protein: CASSPSITQETQYF; CDR3 DNA: TGTGCCAGCAGTCCCTCTATAACCCAAGAGACCCAGTACTTC
clone size: -; D gene: -; V gene: TRBV7-9; J gene: TRBJ2-7; CDR3 length: 12; CDR3 protein: CASSFSGYEQYF; CDR3 DNA: TGTGCCAGCAGCTTCTCAGGCTACGAGCAGTACTTC
clone size: -; D gene: TRBD2; V gene: TRBV5-1; J gene: TRBJ2-7; CDR3 length: 17; CDR3 protein: CASSLGRPRREGYEQYF; CDR3 DNA: TGCGCCAGCAGCTTGGGCCGCCCCCGCCGGGAGGGTTACGAGCAGTACTTC